This TCR beta chain was found in a study of blood T cell repertoires in COVID-19. As for the study in general: The study drew acute and convalescent COVID-19 samples from the United States, Italy and Spain. PBMCs, B-cell-depleted T cells, or T cells were the source of the cDNA or gDNA that made up the material.

As for this clone: One end of the junction varies from germline; a read error may be responsible.

This CDR3 spans 13 amino acids. Original data processing: The assay estimated nucleated cells by amplifying reference gene primers. Clones were read by immunoSEQ multiplex PCR, and TCRdb kept only the in-frame ones, dropping some. Clone size and the V and J calls come from that table; the DNA yielded D and trimming. The sample yields tens of thousands of clones, over 80% seen once. The source of this sequence is a man aged 50 or older with active COVID-19. Material: peripheral blood. V and J are TRBV5-3 and TRBJ2-7, with a tentative D call TRBD1 (5 bases). TRBV5-3 is an open reading frame whose function is uncertain. The CDR3 protein is CASSSDSFSEQYF. The CDR3 DNA reads TGTGCCAGCAGCTCCGACAGTTTCTCCGAGCAGTACTTC.